A single sample gave rise to the 32 T cell receptor beta chains below, sequenced in a study of Graves' ophthalmopathy and Graves' hyperthyroidism. The authors amplified TCR beta CDR3 regions, and they did so from RNA transcripts for repertoire sequencing. HTBI-primed first-round RT-PCR preceded second-round multiplex PCR. TCRdb recomputed calls from the multiplex PCR reads with MiXCR, one row per CDR3 protein. The profile covers 600,000 to 950,000 distinct CDR3 sequences, with 40% appearing a single time and 44% taken by the ten largest. Material: peripheral blood. The receptors come from an adult man with Graves' ophthalmopathy.

On this clonotype itself: A much larger clone differs from this one at a single base, so this may be a read error. The chain recombines TRBV29-1 with TRBJ2-7; TRBD1 matches 8 bases. The V gene's germline CDR1 is SQVTM and CDR2 ANQGSEA. Trimming took 4 bases from V and 8 from J; bases not matched to a gene: 10. The CDR3 length is 13 residues. This chain's CDR3 is CSVGQGIFHKQYF. For the CDR3, the DNA is TGCAGCGTTGGACAGGGGATCTTCCACAAGCAGTACTTC.

This clonotype was found many times. The rearrangement uses TRBV20-1 and TRBJ1-4; D perhaps matches TRBD1 (6 bases). The germline V gene has CDR1 DFQATT and CDR2 SNEGSKA (reference sequence). The CDR3 consists of 13 residues. V lost 6 bases and J lost 5, with 13 bases in between. The CDR3 nucleotides read TGCAGTGCAACCCAGGGGCGGAATGAAAAACTGTTTTTT. Its translation is CSATQGRNEKLFF.

The count of this clonotype is one. V is TRBV7-9 and J is TRBJ1-2; unclear D gene. The V gene lost 6 bases and the J gene lost 3 bases, with 8 bases spanning the gap. Germline loops: CDR1 SEHNR, CDR2 FQNEAQ (reference sequence). The CDR3 runs 12 residues. The CDR3 sequence: CASSFFDYGYTF. The CDR3, as DNA: TGTGCCAGCAGTTTCTTCGACTATGGCTACACCTTC. Combining the CDR3 with reference TRBV7-9 and TRBJ1-2 gives the whole variable domain DTGVSQNPRHKITKRGQNVTFRCDPISEHNRLYWYRQTLGQGPEFLTYFQNEAQLEKSRLLSDRFSAERPKGSFSTLEIQRTEQGDSAMYLCASSFFDYGYTFGSGTRLTVV.

This clonotype was counted only a few times. The chain joins TRBV4-1 to TRBJ1-1, with no clear D. From germline, CDR1 is MGHRA and CDR2 YSYEKL. CDR3 length: 14 residues. Trimming cost V 1 base and J 3 bases, with 9 bases left between them. CDR3 region: CASSQGPFDTEAFF. CDR3 coding DNA: TGCGCCAGCAGCCAAGGCCCCTTTGACACTGAAGCTTTCTTT.

This clonotype was detected ten times or more. The V gene is TRBV7-2, the J gene TRBJ1-5, with 11 positions matching TRBD1. Per germline, CDR1 SGHTA and CDR2 FQGNSA. The CDR3 has 16 amino acids. Trimming took 5 bases from V and 4 from J; bases not matched to a gene: 7. Here the CDR3 DNA reads TGTGCCAGCAGCCCAAAGGACAGGGGGCAAAATCAGCCCCAGCATTTT. Translating gives CASSPKDRGQNQPQHF.

Of note for this clonotype: This may arise from a read error, as a much more abundant clone is one base away. This sequence joins TRBV7-9 and TRBJ1-1, with D possibly matching TRBD1 (6 bases). The CDR3 is 15 amino acids. Germline-derived CDR1 and CDR2 are SEHNR and FQNEAQ (reference sequence). Here the CDR3 reads CASSRYRESGTEASF. CDR3 sequence (DNA): TGTGCCAGCAGCCGGTACAGGGAGTCGGGCACTGAAGCTTCCTTT.

The rearrangement joins TRBV9 to TRBJ2-7; 9 positions match TRBD1. The J segment lost 3 bases and the V segment lost 0 bases, leaving 4 bases of the junction unmatched. CDR3 size: 15 residues. Germline V gives CDR1 SGDLS, CDR2 YYNGEE. The DNA of the CDR3 is TGTGCCAGCAGCGTAGGAGGGACAGGGAACTACGAGCAGTACTTC. Translated, it gives CASSVGGTGNYEQYF.

The chain has TRBV7-8 and TRBJ1-2; tentative D call: TRBD1 (5 bases). CDR3 size: 16 residues. V lost 4 bases and J 1 base, leaving 16 bases between the germline ends. The germline V gene has CDR1 SGHVS and CDR2 FQNEAQ. The CDR3 DNA is TGTGCCAGCAGCTCCTCGTTGGGGCGGCGTAACTATGGCTACACCTTC. Translation gives CASSSSLGRRNYGYTF.

This clonotype was picked up a small number of times. V and J are TRBV7-9 and TRBJ2-5, with TRBD1 as a possible D gene (6 bases). V lost 0 bases and J lost 0, with 11 bases in between. From germline, CDR1 is SEHNR and CDR2 FQNEAQ (reference sequence). The CDR3 covers 16 residues. The CDR3 loop is CASSLAGQLNQETQYF. DNA of the CDR3: TGTGCCAGCAGCTTAGCTGGACAGCTGAACCAAGAGACCCAGTACTTC.

With regard to this clonotype: Just one base apart from a much larger clone, this may be a read error. The chain uses TRBV7-9 and TRBJ1-4; 7 nucleotides align to TRBD1. The CDR3 is 15 residues long. With V trimmed by 6 bases and J by 6 bases, 10 bases remained unmatched. Germline CDR1 and CDR2: SEHNR and FQNEAQ (reference sequence). CDR3 amino acids: CASRSRGLGDEKLFF. The CDR3 DNA reads as TGTGCCAGCAGATCTAGGGGGCTGGGAGATGAAAAACTGTTTTTT.

To note about this clonotype: This CDR3 is missing its conserved last phenylalanine or tryptophan, likely due to a read error. The DNA is left out, because the CDR3 cannot be placed on it with certainty; the CDR3 is given as TCRdb lists it. V and J are TRBV7-2 and TRBJ1-6. A total of 9 residues make up the CDR3, ends included. The germline gives CDR1 SGHTA, CDR2 FQGNSA. This CDR3 reads CASSLDLTS.

The rearrangement uses TRBV5-1 and TRBJ1-1; D perhaps matches TRBD1 (5 bases). V dropped 8 bases and J dropped 0 bases, with 11 bases sitting between them. This CDR3 has 13 residues. Looked up from germline, CDR1 is SGHRS and CDR2 is YFSETQ. In DNA, the CDR3 is TGCGCCAGGAGCCTGACAGTGAACACTGAAGCTTTCTTT. Protein product: CARSLTVNTEAFF.

With regard to this clonotype: An end of the junction differs from the germline gene, which may be a read error. The chain recombines TRBV24-1 with TRBJ1-5; 8 positions agree with TRBD1. The germline V gene encodes CDR1 KGHDR and CDR2 SFDVKD. The CDR3 has 15 residues. CDR3: CASSQQGGANQPQHF. The CDR3 DNA sequence: TGTGCCAGCAGTCAACAGGGGGGCGCAAATCAGCCCCAGCATTTT.

This clonotype appeared a few times. The chain uses TRBV11-2 and TRBJ1-1; D remains unclear. V lost 2 bases, J lost 5 bases, and 6 bases lay in between. Germline CDR1 is SGHAT and CDR2 is FQNNGV. The CDR3 has 12 amino acids. The CDR3 nucleotides are TGTGCCAGCAGCTTAATGGATACTGAAGCTTTCTTT. It translates to CASSLMDTEAFF.

This clonotype was counted many times. The rearrangement joins TRBV7-6 to TRBJ2-2; D gene uncertain. Germline values: CDR1 SGHVS, CDR2 FNYEAQ. The CDR3 spans 14 residues. V was cut by 5 bases and J by 3 bases, with 10 bases left in between. The CDR3 reads CASSMGRHTGELFF. The CDR3 nucleotides are TGTGCCAGCAGCATGGGTCGTCACACCGGGGAGCTGTTTTTT.

This clonotype was counted a few times. The rearrangement uses TRBV7-9 and TRBJ2-7; D is unclear. The CDR3 is 15 residues long. The germline V gene has CDR1 SEHNR and CDR2 FQNEAQ (reference sequence). V lost 6 bases and J lost 6, with 21 bases in between. The CDR3 protein is CASSRTAAGSGEQYF. The DNA for the CDR3 is TGTGCCAGCAGTCGTACGGCGGCTGGGTCCGGCGAGCAGTACTTC.

The V call is TRBV5-6, the J call TRBJ2-2, with 7 bases fitting TRBD2. With V trimmed by 5 bases and J by 5 bases, 15 bases remained unmatched. The V gene's germline CDR1 is SGHDT and CDR2 YYEEEE. The CDR3 runs 17 residues. The CDR3 DNA sequence: TGTGCCAGCAGGGACTGGACCTTAACTAGCGATACCGGGGAGCTGTTTTTT. Translating gives CASRDWTLTSDTGELFF.

The V call is TRBV29-1, the J call TRBJ1-2; 8 bases match TRBD1. CDR1 and CDR2 from the germline V gene are SQVTM and ANQGSEA. This CDR3 has 12 amino acids. The chain's CDR3 is CSARTGGVGYTF. The CDR3 bases are TGCAGTGCGAGAACAGGGGGGGTAGGCTACACCTTC.

This clonotype has ten or more counts. This chain joins TRBV29-1 and TRBJ1-2, with 7 bases lining up with TRBD1. This CDR3 is 11 amino acids long. Germline V gives CDR1 SQVTM, CDR2 ANQGSEA. J was trimmed by 6 bases and V by 5 bases; bases with no gene match: 3. CDR3 residues: CSVKGTDGYTF. CDR3 bases: TGCAGCGTTAAAGGGACAGATGGCTACACCTTC.

This chain joins TRBV7-7 and TRBJ2-5; a weak D match, TRBD2 (7 bases). Deletions cut 5 bases from V and 9 bases from J, with 10 bases between. CDR3 length: 11 residues. CDR1 is SSHAT and CDR2 is FNYEAQ in the germline V gene (reference sequence). This chain's CDR3 is CASSLGGPQYF. The CDR3 DNA follows: TGTGCCAGCAGCCTCGGGGGGCCCCAGTACTTC.

Ten or more counts support this clonotype. The chain links TRBV2 to TRBJ1-1; D might be TRBD1 (5 bases). Germline loops: CDR1 SNHLY, CDR2 FYNNEI. Trimming took off 6 bases at V and 12 bases at J, with 20 bases between the two ends. The CDR3 covers 13 residues. Here the CDR3 reads CASSVNWGLESFF. In nucleotides, the CDR3 is TGTGCCAGCAGCGTTAATTGGGGCTTGGAGTCTTTCTTT.

The chain employs TRBV2 and TRBJ2-7; perhaps TRBD1 as D (6 bases). The CDR3 covers 13 residues. V was clipped by 5 bases and J by 3 bases, with 11 bases between them. CDR1 and CDR2 from the germline V gene are SNHLY and FYNNEI. CDR3 coding DNA: TGTGCCAGCAGTTTACTGGACAGCTACGAGCAGTACTTC. This gives the protein CASSLLDSYEQYF.

A word on this clonotype: A junction boundary mismatches the germline segment, possibly from a read error. The chain couples TRBV7-3 to TRBJ2-5; D is unresolved. Germline V CDR1 and CDR2: SGHTA, FQGTGA. The CDR3 is 13 residues long. DNA of the CDR3: TGCGCCAGCAGCCAAGAACAGAGAGAGACCCAGTACTTC. Its translation is CASSQEQRETQYF.

This CDR3 is CSVTGTDGFGGSPLHF. DNA of the CDR3: TGCAGCGTTACAGGGACGGACGGTTTTGGGGGTTCACCCCTCCACTTT. J is TRBJ1-6 and V is TRBV29-1; possible D gene TRBD1, 6 bases. Trimming cost V 5 bases and J 9 bases, with 23 bases left between them. This CDR3 spans 16 amino acids. Germline V gene sequence: CDR1 SQVTM, CDR2 ANQGSEA.

This clonotype has only a few counts. The V gene is TRBV25-1, the J gene TRBJ2-1, with 8 bases lining up with TRBD2. This CDR3 contains 15 residues. The germline CDR1 and CDR2 sequences are MGHDK and SYGVNS. Trimming at V came to 8 bases and at J to 9 bases, leaving 15 bases not matched to a gene. As DNA, the CDR3 is TGTGCCAGCGGAGAGCGGGAGAGGGTGGTAAGTGAGCAGTTCTTC. It encodes CASGERERVVSEQFF.

This clonotype has a single count. This CDR3 reads CASSLIGATGTYGYTF. CDR3 coding DNA: TGTGCCAGCAGCTTAATAGGGGCCACAGGGACGTATGGCTACACCTTC. The chain carries TRBV7-9 and TRBJ1-2; perhaps TRBD1 as D (6 bases). V was clipped by 2 bases and J by 5 bases, with 18 bases between them. The CDR3 spans 16 residues. The germline CDR1 and CDR2 sequences are SEHNR and FQNEAQ (reference sequence).

The chain uses TRBV25-1 and TRBJ1-4; possibly TRBD1 for D (5 bases). This CDR3 has 15 amino acids. CDR1 is MGHDK, CDR2 SYGVNS, per germline. V lost 5 bases, J lost 8 bases, and 18 bases lay in between. The CDR3 loop is CASSPWDRGGEKLFF. For the CDR3, the DNA is TGTGCCAGCAGTCCCTGGGACCGAGGCGGCGAAAAACTGTTTTTT.

The chain carries TRBV15 and TRBJ2-5; 7 bases match TRBD1. The CDR3 is made up of 12 amino acids. Germline V gene lookup returns CDR1 LNHNV and CDR2 YYDKDF (reference sequence). Trimming removed 3 bases from V and 8 bases from J; junction bases left unmatched: 3. Here the CDR3 DNA reads TGTGCCACCAGCAGTGACAGGGACACCCAGTACTTC. Protein sequence: CATSSDRDTQYF.

This clonotype was detected a few times. The chain links TRBV7-2 to TRBJ1-1, with D maybe TRBD1 (6 bases). CDR1 is SGHTA and CDR2 is FQGNSA in the germline V gene. CDR3 size: 16 residues. V shed 4 bases and J shed 0 bases, with 15 bases lying between them. The CDR3 here is CASSSRIRGLNTEAFF. In DNA, the CDR3 is TGTGCCAGCAGCTCAAGAATCAGGGGATTGAACACTGAAGCTTTCTTT.

This clonotype was recorded only once. The chain combines TRBV7-3 with TRBJ1-1; 8 bases are shared with TRBD1. Trimming at V came to 5 bases and at J to 5 bases, leaving 7 bases not matched to a gene. The germline V gene has CDR1 SGHTA and CDR2 FQGTGA. The CDR3 runs to 14 residues. CDR3 nucleotide sequence: TGTGCCAGCAGCCTGACGGACAGGGCTACTGAAGCTTTCTTT. Translated: CASSLTDRATEAFF. Complete variable domain (other parts from reference TRBV7-3 and TRBJ1-1): GAGVSQTPSNKVTEKGKYVELRCDPISGHTALYWYRQSLGQGPEFLIYFQGTGAADDSGLPNDRFFAVRPEGSVSTLKIQRTERGDSAVYLCASSLTDRATEAFFGQGTRLTVV.

Ten or more counts support this clonotype. The rearrangement links TRBV15 to TRBJ1-4; D call uncertain. The CDR3 sequence is 14 residues long. V dropped 4 bases and J dropped 5 bases, with 11 bases sitting between them. Germline-derived CDR1 and CDR2 are LNHNV and YYDKDF (reference sequence). The CDR3 DNA reads as TGTGCCACCAGCAAAAGGCTCCAAAATGAAAAACTGTTTTTT. The encoded protein is CATSKRLQNEKLFF.

This clonotype has a handful of counts. V gene TRBV20-1 combines with J gene TRBJ2-7, with D possibly matching TRBD2 (7 bases). From germline, CDR1 is DFQATT and CDR2 SNEGSKA (reference sequence). This CDR3 region has 17 residues. V shed 0 bases and J shed 0 bases, with 18 bases lying between them. CDR3: CSARDLGRGLSSYEQYF. Here the CDR3 DNA reads TGCAGTGCTAGAGATTTGGGGCGGGGGCTTAGCTCCTACGAGCAGTACTTC.